This T cell receptor (beta chain) was recorded in a study of memory CD4+ T cells and cytomegalovirus serostatus. The V gene end was trimmed by 4 bases and the J gene end by 3 bases; junction bases not matched to a gene: 5. The CDR3 is made up of 15 amino acids. Germline CDR1 reads MDHEN; CDR2 reads SYDVKM. The assay was immunoSEQ multiplex PCR, and TCRdb's table has in-frame clones only and misses some. Found here are roughly 67,000 clones, 75% to 80% of them singletons; the top ten hold roughly 5%. The sort gate was single viable CD3+CD4+CD8-CD45RO+ cells for memory CD4+ T cells. Donors' CMV status reflects serum IgG against pp150, pp28, p38, p52. Total CD4+ T cells were enriched by CD4 positive selection.

This sequence originates from an adult in good health and CMV-seropositive. Sequencing used memory CD4+ T cells from blood. The chain is built from TRBV28 and TRBJ1-3; 8 bases align to TRBD1. CDR3 amino acids: CASSSPGTGGNTIYF. CDR3 coding DNA: TGTGCCAGCAGTTCACCCGGGACAGGTGGAAACACCATATATTTT.